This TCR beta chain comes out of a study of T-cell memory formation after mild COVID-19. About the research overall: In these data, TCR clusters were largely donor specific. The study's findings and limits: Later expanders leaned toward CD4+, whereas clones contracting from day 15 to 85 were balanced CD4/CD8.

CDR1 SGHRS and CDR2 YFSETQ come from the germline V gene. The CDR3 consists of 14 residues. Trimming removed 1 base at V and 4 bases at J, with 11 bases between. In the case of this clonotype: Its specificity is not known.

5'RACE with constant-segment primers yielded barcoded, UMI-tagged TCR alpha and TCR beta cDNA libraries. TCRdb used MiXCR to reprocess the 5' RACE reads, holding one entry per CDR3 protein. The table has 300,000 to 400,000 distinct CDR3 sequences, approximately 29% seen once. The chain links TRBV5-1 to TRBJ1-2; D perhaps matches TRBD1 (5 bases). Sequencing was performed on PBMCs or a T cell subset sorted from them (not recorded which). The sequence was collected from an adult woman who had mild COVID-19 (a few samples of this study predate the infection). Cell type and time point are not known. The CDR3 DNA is TGCGCCAGCAGCTTGTTTCAGGGAGGCTATGGCTACACCTTC. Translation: CASSLFQGGYGYTF.